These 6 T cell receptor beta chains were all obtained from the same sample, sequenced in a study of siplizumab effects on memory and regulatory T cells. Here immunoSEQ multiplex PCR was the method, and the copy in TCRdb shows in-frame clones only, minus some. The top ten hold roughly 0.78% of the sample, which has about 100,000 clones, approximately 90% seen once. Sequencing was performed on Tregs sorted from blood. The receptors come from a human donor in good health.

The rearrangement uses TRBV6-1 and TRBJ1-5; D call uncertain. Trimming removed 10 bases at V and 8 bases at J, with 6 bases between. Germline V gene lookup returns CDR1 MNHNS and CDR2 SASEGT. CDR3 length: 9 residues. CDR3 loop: CATGEPQHF. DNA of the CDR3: TGTGCCACCGGAGAGCCCCAGCATTTT.

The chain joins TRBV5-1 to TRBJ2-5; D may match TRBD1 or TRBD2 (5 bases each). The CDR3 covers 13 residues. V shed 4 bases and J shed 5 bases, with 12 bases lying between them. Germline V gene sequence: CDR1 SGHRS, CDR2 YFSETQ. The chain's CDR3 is CASSTGGSETQYF. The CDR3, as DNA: TGCGCCAGCAGCACTGGGGGAAGTGAGACCCAGTACTTC. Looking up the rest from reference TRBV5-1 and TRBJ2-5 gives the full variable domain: KAGVTQTPRYLIKTRGQQVTLSCSPISGHRSVSWYQQTPGQGLQFLFEYFSETQRNKGNFPGRFSGRQFSNSRSEMNVSTLELGDSALYLCASSTGGSETQYFGPGTRLLVL.

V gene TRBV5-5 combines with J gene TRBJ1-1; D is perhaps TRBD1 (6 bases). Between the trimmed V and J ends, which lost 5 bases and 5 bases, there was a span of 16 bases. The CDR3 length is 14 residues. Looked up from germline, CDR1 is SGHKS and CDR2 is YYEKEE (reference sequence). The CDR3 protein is CASRPQGGGTEAFF. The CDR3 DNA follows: TGTGCCAGCAGGCCACAGGGAGGTGGAACTGAAGCTTTCTTT. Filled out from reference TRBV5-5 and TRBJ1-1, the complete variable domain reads DAGVTQSPTHLIKTRGQQVTLRCSPISGHKSVSWYQQVLGQGPQFIFQYYEKEERGRGNFPDRFSARQFPNYSSELNVNALLLGDSALYLCASRPQGGGTEAFFGQGTRLTVV.

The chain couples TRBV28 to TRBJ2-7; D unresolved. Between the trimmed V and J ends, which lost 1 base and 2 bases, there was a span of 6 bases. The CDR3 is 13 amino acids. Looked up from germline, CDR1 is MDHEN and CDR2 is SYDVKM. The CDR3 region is CASSLYSAYEQYF. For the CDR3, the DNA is TGTGCCAGCAGTTTATACAGTGCCTACGAGCAGTACTTC.

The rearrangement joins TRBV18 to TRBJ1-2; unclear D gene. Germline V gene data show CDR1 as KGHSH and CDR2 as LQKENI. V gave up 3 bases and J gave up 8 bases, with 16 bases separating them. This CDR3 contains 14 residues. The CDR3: CASSPEQAVRGYTF. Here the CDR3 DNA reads TGTGCCAGCTCACCCGAACAAGCAGTGAGAGGCTACACCTTC. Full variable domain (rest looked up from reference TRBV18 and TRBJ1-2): NAGVMQNPRHLVRRRGQEARLRCSPMKGHSHVYWYRQLPEEGLKFMVYLQKENIIDESGMPKERFSAEFPKEGPSILRIQQVVRGDSAAYFCASSPEQAVRGYTFGSGTRLTVV.

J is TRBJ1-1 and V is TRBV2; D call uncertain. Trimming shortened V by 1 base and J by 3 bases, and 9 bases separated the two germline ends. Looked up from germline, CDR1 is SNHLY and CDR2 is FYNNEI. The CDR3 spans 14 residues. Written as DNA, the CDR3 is TGTGCCAGCAGTGAAGACGGCAAGTACACTGAAGCTTTCTTT. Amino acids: CASSEDGKYTEAFF.